The 21 T cell receptor beta chains below come from one sample, sequenced in a study of T cells expressing NK-cell markers. TCRdb reanalyzed the 5' RACE reads and collapses them to one entry per CDR3 protein, without DNA. The sample shows 400,000 or so distinct CDR3 sequences, and about 10% sits with its ten largest clones. Sequenced material: blood T cells: a sorted CD56 or NKG2C T cell subset, CD4+ or CD8+ T cells, or bulk PBMC T cells (not recorded which). Receptors originate from a woman between 45 and 60 years old in good health.

The chain couples TRBV12-3 or TRBV12-4 to TRBJ2-2; TCRdb's D call of TRBD2 is untestable without DNA. CDR3 size: 15 residues. CDR3 in amino acids: CASASPGRPTGELFF.

The gene calls are TRBV27 and TRBJ2-1; TCRdb calls TRBD1, which cannot be checked without DNA. The CDR3 is 14 residues long. Germline CDR1 and CDR2: MNHEY and SMNVEV (reference sequence). CDR3 sequence reads: CASSGTAFYNEQFF.

CDR3 sequence: CASKRGRGGGTDTQYF. This chain connects TRBV9 to TRBJ2-3. CDR3 length equals 16 residues. The germline CDR1 and CDR2 sequences are SGDLS and YYNGEE.

The chain employs TRBV11-2 and TRBJ2-3; TCRdb's D gene call, TRBD1, goes unchecked for lack of DNA. CDR1 and CDR2 from the germline V gene are SGHAT and FQNNGV. The CDR3 contains 15 residues. CDR3 region: CASSLIVPVTDTQYF.

J is TRBJ2-1 and V is TRBV6-2 or TRBV6-3; TCRdb's D call of TRBD2 is untestable without DNA. This CDR3 is 11 amino acids long. Germline V gene sequence: CDR1 MNHEY, CDR2 SVGEGT. The CDR3 reads CASAGTSEQFF.

The CDR3 loop is CASSHGRGRTYEQYF. The chain employs TRBV14 and TRBJ2-7; without DNA, the TCRdb call of TRBD1 cannot be checked. CDR1 and CDR2 (germline): SGHDN, FVKESK. The CDR3 spans 15 residues.

The gene calls are TRBV10-2 and TRBJ1-1; TCRdb gives TRBD1 as the D gene, but with no DNA this cannot be confirmed. CDR3 length: 14 amino acids. Germline CDR1 is WSHSY and CDR2 is SAAADI. CDR3 in amino acids: CASRDRVSNSEAFF.

The rearrangement joins TRBV5-1 to TRBJ2-1; TCRdb picks TRBD2, but there is no DNA to check that call. The V gene's germline CDR1 is SGHRS and CDR2 YFSETQ. This CDR3 comprises 17 residues. CDR3: CASSLELARSSHNEQFF.

This chain joins TRBV11-2 and TRBJ2-1; TCRdb's assignment of TRBD2 cannot be checked, as there is no DNA. CDR1 SGHAT and CDR2 FQNNGV come from the germline V gene. The CDR3 totals 14 residues. This CDR3 is CASSSAGPEVEQFF.

V gene TRBV5-1 combines with J gene TRBJ2-1; TCRdb picks TRBD2, but there is no DNA to check that call. Germline CDR1 reads SGHRS; CDR2 reads YFSETQ. The CDR3 length is 15 residues. The CDR3: CASRLAGDRYNEQFF.

This chain connects TRBV18 to TRBJ2-1; without DNA, the TCRdb call of TRBD2 cannot be checked. Germline assignment: CDR1 KGHSH and CDR2 LQKENI. The CDR3 runs 14 residues. The chain's CDR3 is CASSPGTRDNEQFF.

The J gene is TRBJ2-7, the V gene TRBV5-1; without DNA, the TCRdb call of TRBD1 cannot be checked. The CDR3 has 15 amino acids. Germline-derived CDR1 and CDR2 are SGHRS and YFSETQ. CDR3: CASSEFDRGSYEQYF.

The chain links TRBV5-6 to TRBJ2-4; lacking DNA, the TRBD2 call made by TCRdb goes unchecked. The CDR3 covers 20 residues. Per the germline V gene, CDR1 is SGHDT and CDR2 is YYEEEE. CDR3 protein: CASSPDPGLAGGLAKNIQYF.

The V and J genes are TRBV2 and TRBJ1-2; TCRdb indicates TRBD1, and absent DNA this call remains unverified. The CDR3 spans 13 residues. CDR1 is SNHLY and CDR2 is FYNNEI in the germline V gene. The CDR3 loop is CASSLDRVNGYTF.

CDR3: CASAGDSGTREQYF. The J gene is TRBJ2-7, the V gene TRBV30; TCRdb indicates TRBD2, and absent DNA this call remains unverified. Germline CDR1 and CDR2: GTSNPN and SVGIG (reference sequence). CDR3 length: 14 residues.

The rearrangement links TRBV12-3 or TRBV12-4 to TRBJ2-7; the D gene TCRdb calls, TRBD2, cannot be checked with no DNA. CDR3 length: 13 residues. This CDR3 reads CASSFLGPEEQYF.

The V gene is TRBV3-1, the J gene TRBJ1-5. The CDR3 extends over 15 amino acids. Germline loops: CDR1 LGHDT, CDR2 YNNKEL (reference sequence). Here the CDR3 reads CASSQGRHPSQPQHF.

This chain joins TRBV11-2 and TRBJ2-2; TCRdb designates TRBD2, a call that cannot be tested without DNA. In germline, CDR1 is SGHAT, CDR2 FQNNGV. CDR3 length: 15 residues. The chain's CDR3 is CASSTQGLNTGELFF.

This chain's CDR3 is CASSGFRDNTGELFF. V is TRBV7-6 and J is TRBJ2-2; without DNA, the TCRdb call of TRBD1 cannot be checked. CDR3 length: 15 residues. Germline V gene sequence: CDR1 SGHVS, CDR2 FNYEAQ.

V gene TRBV15 combines with J gene TRBJ2-5; the TCRdb D gene call, TRBD1, has no DNA to confirm it. This CDR3 has 15 residues. Germline lookup yields CDR1 LNHNV and CDR2 YYDKDF (reference sequence). CDR3 sequence reads: CATTPWAGPRETQYF.

The chain couples TRBV27 to TRBJ2-2; TCRdb returns TRBD2, unconfirmable since there is no DNA. CDR1 MNHEY and CDR2 SMNVEV come from the germline V gene (reference sequence). CDR3 length: 14 residues. This CDR3 is CASKRLGYTGELFF.